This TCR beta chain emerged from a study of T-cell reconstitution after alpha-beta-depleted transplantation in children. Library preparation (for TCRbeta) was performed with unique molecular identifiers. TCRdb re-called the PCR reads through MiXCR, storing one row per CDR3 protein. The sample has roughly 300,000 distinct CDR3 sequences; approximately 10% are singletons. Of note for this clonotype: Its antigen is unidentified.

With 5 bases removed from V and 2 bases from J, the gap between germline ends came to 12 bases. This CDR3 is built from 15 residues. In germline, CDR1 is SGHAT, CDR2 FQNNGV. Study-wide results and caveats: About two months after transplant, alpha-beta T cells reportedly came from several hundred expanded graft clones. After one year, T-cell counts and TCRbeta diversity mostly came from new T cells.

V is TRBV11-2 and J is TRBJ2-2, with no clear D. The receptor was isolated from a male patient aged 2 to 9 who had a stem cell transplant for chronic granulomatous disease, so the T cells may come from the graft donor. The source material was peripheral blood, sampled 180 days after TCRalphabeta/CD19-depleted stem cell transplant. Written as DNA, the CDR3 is TGTGCCAGCAGCGGCGGACGGGTCAACACCGGGGAGCTGTTTTTT. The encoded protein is CASSGGRVNTGELFF. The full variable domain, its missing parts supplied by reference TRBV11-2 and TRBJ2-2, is EAGVAQSPRYKIIEKRQSVAFWCNPISGHATLYWYQQILGQGPKLLIQFQNNGVVDDSQLPKDRFSAERLKGVDSTLKIQPAKLEDSAVYLCASSGGRVNTGELFFGEGSRLTVL.